This passage covers 4 T cell receptor beta chains from one sample sequenced in a study of HIV-infected patients and healthy controls. cDNA was made from roughly 470 ng RNA using alpha and beta constant primers. Using multiplexing indices, alpha and beta chain libraries were generated apart by chain-specific third strand synthesis. TCRdb re-called the 5' RACE reads with MiXCR, one entry per CDR3 protein. The sample has about 15,000 distinct CDR3 sequences, about 12% seen once. Antiretroviral therapy had run roughly three months, about 14 weeks, before follow-up blood collection. The repertoire came from unfractionated whole blood and reflected all unsorted peripheral T cells. The specimen comprised blood, sampled during antiretroviral therapy. Source of these receptors: an adult with HIV infection. The donor label of this sample is uncertain.

This clonotype was picked up a small number of times. The chain uses TRBV11-2 and TRBJ2-3, with D perhaps being TRBD1 or TRBD2 (6 bases each). The CDR3 has 17 amino acids. Germline V gives CDR1 SGHAT, CDR2 FQNNGV. V shed 4 bases and J shed 4 bases, with 21 bases lying between them. The CDR3 loop reads CASSSQGWEVHADTQYF. CDR3 bases: TGTGCCAGCAGCTCCCAGGGGTGGGAGGTTCACGCAGATACGCAGTATTTT.

This clonotype has ten or more counts. This chain uses TRBV20-1 with TRBJ2-3, with 8 bases that match TRBD1. The CDR3 length is 15 residues. The J segment lost 0 bases and the V segment lost 6 bases, leaving 8 bases of the junction unmatched. The germline CDR1 and CDR2 sequences are DFQATT and SNEGSKA (reference sequence). The CDR3 DNA reads TGCAGTGCAGGTCCCGACAGGGGAAGCACAGATACGCAGTATTTT. This gives the protein CSAGPDRGSTDTQYF.

This clonotype appeared many times. The germline gene is not matched at one end of the junction; a read error may be the cause. CDR3 DNA: TGTGCTAGCAGCGCTGGGACTGATCGTAGCAATGAGCAGTTCTTC. Encoded protein: CASSAGTDRSNEQFF. This sequence joins TRBV7-7 and TRBJ2-1; possibly TRBD2 for D (6 bases). The CDR3 runs to 15 residues. Germline lookup yields CDR1 SSHAT and CDR2 FNYEAQ (reference sequence).

The chain uses TRBV6-6 and TRBJ2-5; either TRBD1 or TRBD2 may supply D (5 bases each). The CDR3 totals 14 residues. Germline V lookup: CDR1 MNHNY, CDR2 SVGAGI (reference sequence). The V gene lost 5 bases and the J gene lost 5 bases, with 15 bases spanning the gap. The CDR3 DNA is TGTGCCAGCAGTCCCGGGACCCTGGGGGAGACCCAGTACTTC. Amino acids: CASSPGTLGETQYF.